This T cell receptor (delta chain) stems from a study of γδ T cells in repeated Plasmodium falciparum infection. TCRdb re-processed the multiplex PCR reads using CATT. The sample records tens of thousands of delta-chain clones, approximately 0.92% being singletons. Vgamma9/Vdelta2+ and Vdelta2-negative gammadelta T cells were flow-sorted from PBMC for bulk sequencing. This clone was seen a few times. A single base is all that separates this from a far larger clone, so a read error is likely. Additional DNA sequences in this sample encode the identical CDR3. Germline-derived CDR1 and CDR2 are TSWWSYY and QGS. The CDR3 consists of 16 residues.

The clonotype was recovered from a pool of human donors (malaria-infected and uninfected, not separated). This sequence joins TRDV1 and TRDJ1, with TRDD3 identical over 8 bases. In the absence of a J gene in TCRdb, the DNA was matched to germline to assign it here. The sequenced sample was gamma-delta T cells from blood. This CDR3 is CALGRATLGDNDKLIF. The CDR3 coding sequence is TGCGCTCTTGGTAGGGCTACTCTGGGGGACAACGATAAACTCATCTTT.